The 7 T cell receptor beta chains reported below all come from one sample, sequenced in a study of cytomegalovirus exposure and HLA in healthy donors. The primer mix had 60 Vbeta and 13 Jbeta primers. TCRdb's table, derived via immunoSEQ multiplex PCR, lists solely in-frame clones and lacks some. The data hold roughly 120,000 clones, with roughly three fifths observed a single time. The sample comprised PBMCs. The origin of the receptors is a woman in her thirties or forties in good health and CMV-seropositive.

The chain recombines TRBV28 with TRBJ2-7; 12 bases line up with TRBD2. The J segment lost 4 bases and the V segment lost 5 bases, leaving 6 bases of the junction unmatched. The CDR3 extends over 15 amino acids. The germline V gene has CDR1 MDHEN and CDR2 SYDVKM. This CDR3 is CASSPLTSGRYEQYF. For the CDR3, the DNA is TGTGCCAGCAGTCCTCTGACTAGCGGGAGATACGAGCAGTACTTC.

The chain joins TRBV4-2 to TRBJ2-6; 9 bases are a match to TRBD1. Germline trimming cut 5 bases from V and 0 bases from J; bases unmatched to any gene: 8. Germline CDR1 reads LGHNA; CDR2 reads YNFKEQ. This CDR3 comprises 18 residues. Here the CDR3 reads CASSEAGTGTSGANVLTF. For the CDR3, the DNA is TGTGCCAGCAGCGAGGCCGGGACAGGGACCTCTGGGGCCAACGTCCTGACTTTC.

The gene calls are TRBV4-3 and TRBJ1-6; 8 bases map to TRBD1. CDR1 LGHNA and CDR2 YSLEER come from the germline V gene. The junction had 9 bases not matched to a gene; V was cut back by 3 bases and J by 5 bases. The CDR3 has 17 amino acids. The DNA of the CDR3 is TGCGCCAGCAGCCACACCCTGACAGGGGCAAATAATTCACCCCTCCACTTT. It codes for CASSHTLTGANNSPLHF.

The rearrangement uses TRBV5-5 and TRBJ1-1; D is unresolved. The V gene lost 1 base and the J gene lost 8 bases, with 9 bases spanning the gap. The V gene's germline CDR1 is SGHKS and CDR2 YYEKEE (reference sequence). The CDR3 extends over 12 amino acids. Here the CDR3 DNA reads TGTGCCAGCAGCTTGTTGGGAGAAGAAGCTTTCTTT. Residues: CASSLLGEEAFF.

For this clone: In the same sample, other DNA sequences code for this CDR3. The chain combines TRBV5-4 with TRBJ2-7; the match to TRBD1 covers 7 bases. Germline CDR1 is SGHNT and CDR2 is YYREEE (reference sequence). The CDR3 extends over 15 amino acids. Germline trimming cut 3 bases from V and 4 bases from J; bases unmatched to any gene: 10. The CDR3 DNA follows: TGTGCCAGCAGCTCGGGACAGCCAACGACATACGAGCAGTACTTC. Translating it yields CASSSGQPTTYEQYF.

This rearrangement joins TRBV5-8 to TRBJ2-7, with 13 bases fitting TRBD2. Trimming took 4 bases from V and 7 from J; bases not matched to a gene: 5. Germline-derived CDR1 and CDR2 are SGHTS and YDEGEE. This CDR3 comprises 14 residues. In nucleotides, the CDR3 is TGTGCCAGCAGCCCACCGGGACTAGCGGGAGAGCAGTACTTC. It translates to CASSPPGLAGEQYF.

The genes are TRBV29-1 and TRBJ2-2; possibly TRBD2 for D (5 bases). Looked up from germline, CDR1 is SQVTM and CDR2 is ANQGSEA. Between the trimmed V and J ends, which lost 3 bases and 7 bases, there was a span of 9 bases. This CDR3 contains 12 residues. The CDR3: CSVDLASGELFF. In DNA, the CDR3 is TGCAGCGTTGACCTAGCCAGCGGGGAGCTGTTTTTT.